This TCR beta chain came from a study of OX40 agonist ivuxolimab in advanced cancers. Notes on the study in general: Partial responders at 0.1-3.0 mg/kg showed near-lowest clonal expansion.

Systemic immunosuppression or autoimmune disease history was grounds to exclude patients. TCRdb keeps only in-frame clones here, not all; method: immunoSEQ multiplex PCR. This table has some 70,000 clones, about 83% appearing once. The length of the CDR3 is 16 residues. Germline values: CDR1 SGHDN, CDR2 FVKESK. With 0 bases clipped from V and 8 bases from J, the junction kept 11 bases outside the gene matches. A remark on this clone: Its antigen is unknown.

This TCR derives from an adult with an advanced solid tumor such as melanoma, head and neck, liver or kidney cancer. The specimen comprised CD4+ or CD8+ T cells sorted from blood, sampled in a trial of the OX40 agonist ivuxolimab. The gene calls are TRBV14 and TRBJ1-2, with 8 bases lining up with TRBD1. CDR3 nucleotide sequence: TGTGCCAGCAGCCAAGATATGGACAGGGACCTTTTAGGCTACACCTTC. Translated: CASSQDMDRDLLGYTF. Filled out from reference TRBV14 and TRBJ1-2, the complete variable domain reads EAGVTQFPSHSVIEKGQTVTLRCDPISGHDNLYWYRRVMGKEIKFLLHFVKESKQDESGMPNNRFLAERTGGTYSTLKVQPAELEDSGVYFCASSQDMDRDLLGYTFGSGTRLTVV.